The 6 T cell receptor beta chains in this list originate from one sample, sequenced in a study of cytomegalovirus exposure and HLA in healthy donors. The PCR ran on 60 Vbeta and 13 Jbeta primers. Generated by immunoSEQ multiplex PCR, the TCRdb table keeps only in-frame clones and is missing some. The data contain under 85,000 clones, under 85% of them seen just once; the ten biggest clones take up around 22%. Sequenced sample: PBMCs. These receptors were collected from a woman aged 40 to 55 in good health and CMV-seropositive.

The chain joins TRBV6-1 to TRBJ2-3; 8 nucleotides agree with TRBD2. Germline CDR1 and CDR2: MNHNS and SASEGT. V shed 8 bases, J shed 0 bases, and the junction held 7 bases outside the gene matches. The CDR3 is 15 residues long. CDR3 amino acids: CASCIAGLSTDTQYF. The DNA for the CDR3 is TGTGCCAGCTGCATAGCGGGGCTCAGCACAGATACGCAGTATTTT.

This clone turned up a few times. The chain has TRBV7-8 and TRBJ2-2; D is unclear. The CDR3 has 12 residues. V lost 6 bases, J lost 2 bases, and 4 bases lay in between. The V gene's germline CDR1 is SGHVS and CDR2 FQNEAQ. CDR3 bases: TGTGCCAGCAGGACAAACACCGGGGAGCTGTTTTTT. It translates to CASRTNTGELFF.

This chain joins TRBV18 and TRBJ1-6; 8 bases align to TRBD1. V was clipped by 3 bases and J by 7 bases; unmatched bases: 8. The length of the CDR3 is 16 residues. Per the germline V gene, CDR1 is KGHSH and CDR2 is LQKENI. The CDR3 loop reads CASSPETGAGNSPLHF. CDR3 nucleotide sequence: TGTGCCAGCTCACCCGAGACAGGGGCGGGGAATTCACCCCTCCACTTT.

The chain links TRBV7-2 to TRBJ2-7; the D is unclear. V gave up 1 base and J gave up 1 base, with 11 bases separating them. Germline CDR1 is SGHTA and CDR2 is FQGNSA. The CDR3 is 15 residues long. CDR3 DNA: TGTGCCAGCAGCTTAGAGGCAGGCCAGTCCTACGAGCAGTACTTC. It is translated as CASSLEAGQSYEQYF.

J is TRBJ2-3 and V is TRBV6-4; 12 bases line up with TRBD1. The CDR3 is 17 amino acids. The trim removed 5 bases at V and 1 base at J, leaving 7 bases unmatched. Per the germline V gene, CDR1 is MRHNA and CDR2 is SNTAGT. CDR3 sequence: CASSPGTGGGGTDTQYF. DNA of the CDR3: TGTGCCAGCAGTCCCGGGACAGGGGGCGGTGGCACAGATACGCAGTATTTT.

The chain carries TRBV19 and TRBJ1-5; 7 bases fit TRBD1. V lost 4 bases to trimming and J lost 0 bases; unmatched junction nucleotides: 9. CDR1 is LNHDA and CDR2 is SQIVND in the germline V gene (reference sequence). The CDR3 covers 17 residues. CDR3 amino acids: CASSKARRQGSNQPQHF. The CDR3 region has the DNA TGTGCCAGTAGTAAGGCCCGCCGACAGGGTAGCAATCAGCCCCAGCATTTT.